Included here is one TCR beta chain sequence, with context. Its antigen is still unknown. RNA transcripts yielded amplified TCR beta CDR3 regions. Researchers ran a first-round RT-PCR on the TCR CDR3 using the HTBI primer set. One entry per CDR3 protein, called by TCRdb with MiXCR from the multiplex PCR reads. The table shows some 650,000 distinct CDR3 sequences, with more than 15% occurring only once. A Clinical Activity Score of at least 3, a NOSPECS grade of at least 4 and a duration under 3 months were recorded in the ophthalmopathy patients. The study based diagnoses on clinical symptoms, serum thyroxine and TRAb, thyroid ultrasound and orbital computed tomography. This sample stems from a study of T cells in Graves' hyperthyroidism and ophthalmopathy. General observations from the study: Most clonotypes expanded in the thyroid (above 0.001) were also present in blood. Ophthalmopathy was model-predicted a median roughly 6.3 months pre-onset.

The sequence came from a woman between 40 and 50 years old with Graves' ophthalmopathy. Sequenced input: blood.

The CDR3, as DNA: TGCGCCAGCAGCTTGGCCCGCGGGAGGGTCCTCAAATCAAAAGGAGCCTACAATGAGCAGTTCTTC. Amino acids: CASSLARGRVLKSKGAYNEQFF. This sequence joins TRBV5-1 and TRBJ2-1; 9 bases map to TRBD2. Germline-derived CDR1 and CDR2 are SGHRS and YFSETQ. The CDR3 contains 22 residues. The ends lost 0 bases at V and 2 bases at J; junction bases unmatched: 21.